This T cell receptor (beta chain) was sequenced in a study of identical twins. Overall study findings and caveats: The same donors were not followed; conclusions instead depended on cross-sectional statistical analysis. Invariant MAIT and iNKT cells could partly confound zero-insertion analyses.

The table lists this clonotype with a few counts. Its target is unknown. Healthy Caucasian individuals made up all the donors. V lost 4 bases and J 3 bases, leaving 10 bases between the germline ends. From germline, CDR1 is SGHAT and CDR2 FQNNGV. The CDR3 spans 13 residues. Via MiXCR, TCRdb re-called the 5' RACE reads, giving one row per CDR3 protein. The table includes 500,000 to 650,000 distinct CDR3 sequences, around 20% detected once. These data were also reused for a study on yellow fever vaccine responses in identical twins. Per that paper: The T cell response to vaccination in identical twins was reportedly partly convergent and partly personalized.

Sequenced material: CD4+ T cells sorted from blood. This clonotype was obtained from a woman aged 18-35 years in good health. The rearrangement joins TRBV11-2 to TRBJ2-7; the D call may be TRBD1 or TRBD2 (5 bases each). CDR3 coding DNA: TGTGCCAGCAGCTGGGGCGGGCGCTACGAGCAGTACGTC. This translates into CASSWGGRYEQYV.